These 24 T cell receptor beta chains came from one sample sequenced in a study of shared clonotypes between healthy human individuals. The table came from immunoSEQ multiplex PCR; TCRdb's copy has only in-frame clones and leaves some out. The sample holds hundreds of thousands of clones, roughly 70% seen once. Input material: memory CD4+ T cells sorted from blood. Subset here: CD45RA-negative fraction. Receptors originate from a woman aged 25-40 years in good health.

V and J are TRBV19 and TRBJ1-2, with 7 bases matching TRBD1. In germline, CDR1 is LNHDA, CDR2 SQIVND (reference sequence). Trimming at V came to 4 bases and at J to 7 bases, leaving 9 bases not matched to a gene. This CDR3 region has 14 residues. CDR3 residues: CASSTAGQQSGYTF. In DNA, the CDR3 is TGTGCCAGTAGTACGGCGGGACAGCAAAGTGGCTACACCTTC.

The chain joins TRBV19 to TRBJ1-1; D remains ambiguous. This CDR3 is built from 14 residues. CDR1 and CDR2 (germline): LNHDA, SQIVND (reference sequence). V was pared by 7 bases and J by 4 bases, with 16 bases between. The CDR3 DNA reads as TGTGCCAGTACCGATACCCGACGGGCCACTGAAGCTTTCTTT. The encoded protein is CASTDTRRATEAFF.

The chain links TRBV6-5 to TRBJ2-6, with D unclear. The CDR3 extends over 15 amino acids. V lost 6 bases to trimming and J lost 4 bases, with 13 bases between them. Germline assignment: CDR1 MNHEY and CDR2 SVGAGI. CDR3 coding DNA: TGTGCCAGCAGATCGACTGCGGCGGGGGCCAACGTCCTGACTTTC. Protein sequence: CASRSTAAGANVLTF.

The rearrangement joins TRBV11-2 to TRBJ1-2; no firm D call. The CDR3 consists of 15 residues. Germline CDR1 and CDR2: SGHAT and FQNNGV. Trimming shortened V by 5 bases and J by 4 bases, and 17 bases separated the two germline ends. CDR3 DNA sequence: TGTGCCAGCAGCCGAAATTCGGGGATGGGCTATGGCTACACCTTC. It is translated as CASSRNSGMGYGYTF.

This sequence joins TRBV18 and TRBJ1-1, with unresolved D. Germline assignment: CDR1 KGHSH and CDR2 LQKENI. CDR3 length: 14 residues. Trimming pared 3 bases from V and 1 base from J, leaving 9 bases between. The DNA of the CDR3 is TGTGCCAGCTCACCCGCACAGAGGAACACTGAAGCTTTCTTT. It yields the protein CASSPAQRNTEAFF.

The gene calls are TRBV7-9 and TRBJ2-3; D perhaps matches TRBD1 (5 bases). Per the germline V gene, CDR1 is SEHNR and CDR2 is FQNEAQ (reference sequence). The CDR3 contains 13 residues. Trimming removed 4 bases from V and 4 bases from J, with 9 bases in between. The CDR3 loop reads CASSSPGPDTQYF. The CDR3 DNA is TGTGCCAGCAGCTCGCCAGGGCCAGATACGCAGTATTTT. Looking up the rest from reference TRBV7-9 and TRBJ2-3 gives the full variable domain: DTGVSQNPRHKITKRGQNVTFRCDPISEHNRLYWYRQTLGQGPEFLTYFQNEAQLEKSRLLSDRFSAERPKGSFSTLEIQRTEQGDSAMYLCASSSPGPDTQYFGPGTRLTVL.

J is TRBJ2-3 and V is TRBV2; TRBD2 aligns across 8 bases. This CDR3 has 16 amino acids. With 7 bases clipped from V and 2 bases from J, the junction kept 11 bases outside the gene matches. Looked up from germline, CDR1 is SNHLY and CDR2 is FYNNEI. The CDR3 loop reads CASKAGRARYTDTQYF. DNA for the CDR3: TGTGCCAGCAAGGCCGGGAGGGCCCGTTACACAGATACGCAGTATTTT.

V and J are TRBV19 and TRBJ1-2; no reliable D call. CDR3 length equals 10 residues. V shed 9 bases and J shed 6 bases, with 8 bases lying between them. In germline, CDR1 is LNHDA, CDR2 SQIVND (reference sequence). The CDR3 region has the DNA TGTGCCAGAACCGGGAATGGCTACACCTTC. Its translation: CARTGNGYTF.

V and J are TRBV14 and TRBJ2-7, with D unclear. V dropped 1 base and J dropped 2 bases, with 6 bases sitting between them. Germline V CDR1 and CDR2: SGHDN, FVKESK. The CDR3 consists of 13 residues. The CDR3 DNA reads TGTGCCAGCAGCCAAGGGAACGCCTACGAGCAGTACTTC. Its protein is CASSQGNAYEQYF.

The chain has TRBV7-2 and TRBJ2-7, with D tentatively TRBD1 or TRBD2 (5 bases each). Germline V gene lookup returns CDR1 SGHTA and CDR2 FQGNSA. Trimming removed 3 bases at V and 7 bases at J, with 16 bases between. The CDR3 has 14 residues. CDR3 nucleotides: TGTGCCAGCAGCTTCGGGACGGGGAAGAGGGAGCAGTACTTC. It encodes CASSFGTGKREQYF.

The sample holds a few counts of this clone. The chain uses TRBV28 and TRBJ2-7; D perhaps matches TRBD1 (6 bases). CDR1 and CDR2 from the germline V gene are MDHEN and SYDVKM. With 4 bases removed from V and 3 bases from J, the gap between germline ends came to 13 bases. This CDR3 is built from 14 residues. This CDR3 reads CASSSGTQVYEQYF. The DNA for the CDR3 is TGTGCCAGCAGTTCAGGGACACAAGTCTACGAGCAGTACTTC. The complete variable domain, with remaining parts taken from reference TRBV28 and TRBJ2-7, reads DVKVTQSSRYLVKRTGEKVFLECVQDMDHENMFWYRQDPGLGLRLIYFSYDVKMKEKGDIPEGYSVSREKKERFSLILESASTNQTSMYLCASSSGTQVYEQYFGPGTRLTVT.

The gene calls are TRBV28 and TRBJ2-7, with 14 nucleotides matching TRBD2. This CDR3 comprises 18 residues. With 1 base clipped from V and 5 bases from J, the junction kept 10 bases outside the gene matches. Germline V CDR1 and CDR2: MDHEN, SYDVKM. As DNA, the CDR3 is TGTGCCAGCAGTTTATACTTTCGTTTGACTAGCGGGAGGGACGAGCAGTACTTC. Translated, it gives CASSLYFRLTSGRDEQYF.

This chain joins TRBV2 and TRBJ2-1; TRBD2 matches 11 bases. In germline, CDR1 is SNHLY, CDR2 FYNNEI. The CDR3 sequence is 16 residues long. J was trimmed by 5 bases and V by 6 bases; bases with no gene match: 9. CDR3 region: CASRDRSGRAHNEQFF. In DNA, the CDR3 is TGTGCCAGCAGGGACCGTAGCGGGAGGGCCCACAATGAGCAGTTCTTC.

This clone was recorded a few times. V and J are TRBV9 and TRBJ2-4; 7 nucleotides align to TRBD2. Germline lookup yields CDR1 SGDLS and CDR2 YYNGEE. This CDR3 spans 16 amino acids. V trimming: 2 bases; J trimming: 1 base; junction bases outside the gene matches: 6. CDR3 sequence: CASSVNPGGAKNIQYF. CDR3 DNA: TGTGCCAGCAGCGTTAATCCGGGAGGCGCCAAAAACATTCAGTACTTC.

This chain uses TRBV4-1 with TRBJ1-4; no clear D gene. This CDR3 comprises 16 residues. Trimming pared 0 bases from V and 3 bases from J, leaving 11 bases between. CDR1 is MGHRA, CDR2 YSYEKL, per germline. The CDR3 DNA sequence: TGCGCCAGCAGCCAAGATTTGGACGGACCTAATGAAAAACTGTTTTTT. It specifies CASSQDLDGPNEKLFF.

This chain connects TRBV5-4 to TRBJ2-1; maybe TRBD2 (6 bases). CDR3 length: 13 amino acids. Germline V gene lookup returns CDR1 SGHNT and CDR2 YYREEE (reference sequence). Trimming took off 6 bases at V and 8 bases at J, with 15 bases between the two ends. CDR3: CASNRDSKYEQFF. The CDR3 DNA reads TGTGCCAGCAACCGGGACTCAAAATATGAGCAGTTCTTC.

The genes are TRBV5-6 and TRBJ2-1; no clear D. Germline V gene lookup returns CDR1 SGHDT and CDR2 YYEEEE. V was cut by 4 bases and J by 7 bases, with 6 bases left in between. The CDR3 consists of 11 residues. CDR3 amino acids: CASSVRNEQFF. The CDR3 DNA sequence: TGTGCCAGCAGCGTCAGGAATGAGCAGTTCTTC.

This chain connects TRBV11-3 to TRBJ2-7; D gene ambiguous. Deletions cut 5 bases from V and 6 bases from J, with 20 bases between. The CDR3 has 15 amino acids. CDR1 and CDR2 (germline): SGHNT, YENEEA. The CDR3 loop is CASSPGSQVRSEQYF. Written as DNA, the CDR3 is TGTGCCAGCAGCCCCGGAAGTCAGGTCCGGAGCGAGCAGTACTTC.

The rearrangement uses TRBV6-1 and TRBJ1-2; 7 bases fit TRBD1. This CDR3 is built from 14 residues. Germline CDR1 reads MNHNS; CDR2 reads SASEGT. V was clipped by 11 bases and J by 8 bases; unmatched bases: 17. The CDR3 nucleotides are TGTGCCTGCCAGGACCGAGGGAGGGGGCCGGGCTACACCTTC. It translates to CACQDRGRGPGYTF.

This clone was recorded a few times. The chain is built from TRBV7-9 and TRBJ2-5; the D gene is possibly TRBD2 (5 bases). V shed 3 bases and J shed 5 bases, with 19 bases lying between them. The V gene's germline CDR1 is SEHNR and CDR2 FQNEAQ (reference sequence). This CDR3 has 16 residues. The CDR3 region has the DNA TGTGCCAGCAGCTTGCGGGCGCGGAGAGGTCGGGAGACCCAGTACTTC. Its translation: CASSLRARRGRETQYF.

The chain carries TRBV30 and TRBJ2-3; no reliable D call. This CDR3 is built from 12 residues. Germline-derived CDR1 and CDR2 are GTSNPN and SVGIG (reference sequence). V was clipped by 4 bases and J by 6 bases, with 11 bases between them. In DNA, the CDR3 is TGTGCCTGGAATGCCGGGTTTGATACGCAGTATTTT. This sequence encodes CAWNAGFDTQYF.

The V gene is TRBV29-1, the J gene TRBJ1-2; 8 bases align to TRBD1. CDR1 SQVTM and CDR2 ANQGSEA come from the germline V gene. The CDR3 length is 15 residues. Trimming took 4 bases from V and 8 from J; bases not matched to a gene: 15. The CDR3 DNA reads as TGCAGCGTTGGTCGGACAGGGATCGGAAAGGAAGGCTACACCTTC. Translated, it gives CSVGRTGIGKEGYTF.

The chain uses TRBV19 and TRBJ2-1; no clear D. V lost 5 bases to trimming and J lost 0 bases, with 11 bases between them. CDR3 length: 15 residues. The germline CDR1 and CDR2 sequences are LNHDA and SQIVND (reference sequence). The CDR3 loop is CASSVTVISYNEQFF. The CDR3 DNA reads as TGTGCCAGTAGTGTTACTGTTATCTCCTACAATGAGCAGTTCTTC.

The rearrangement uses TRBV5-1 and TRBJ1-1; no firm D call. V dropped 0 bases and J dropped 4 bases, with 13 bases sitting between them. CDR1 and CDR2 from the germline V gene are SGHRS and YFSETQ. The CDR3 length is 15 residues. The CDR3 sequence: CASSLESGGGTEAFF. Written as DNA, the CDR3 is TGCGCCAGCAGCTTGGAATCGGGAGGCGGCACTGAAGCTTTCTTT.